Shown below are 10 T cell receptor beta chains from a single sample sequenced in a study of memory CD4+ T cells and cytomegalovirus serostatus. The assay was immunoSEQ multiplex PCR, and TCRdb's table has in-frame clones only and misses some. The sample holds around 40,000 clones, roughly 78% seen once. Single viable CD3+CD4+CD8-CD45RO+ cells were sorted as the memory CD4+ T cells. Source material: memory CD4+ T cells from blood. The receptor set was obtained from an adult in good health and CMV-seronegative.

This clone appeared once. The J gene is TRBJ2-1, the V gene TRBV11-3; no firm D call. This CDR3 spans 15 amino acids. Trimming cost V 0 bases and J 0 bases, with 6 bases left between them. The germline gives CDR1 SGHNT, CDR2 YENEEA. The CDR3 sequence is CASSLDRGSYNEQFF. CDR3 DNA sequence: TGTGCCAGCAGCTTAGACAGAGGCTCCTACAATGAGCAGTTCTTC.

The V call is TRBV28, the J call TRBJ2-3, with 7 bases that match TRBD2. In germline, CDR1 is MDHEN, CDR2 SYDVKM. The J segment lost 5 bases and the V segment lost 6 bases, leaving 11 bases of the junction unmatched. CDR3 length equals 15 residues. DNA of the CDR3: TGTGCCAGCAGAAGGTGGGGGGGAGGTGGAGATACGCAGTATTTT. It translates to CASRRWGGGGDTQYF.

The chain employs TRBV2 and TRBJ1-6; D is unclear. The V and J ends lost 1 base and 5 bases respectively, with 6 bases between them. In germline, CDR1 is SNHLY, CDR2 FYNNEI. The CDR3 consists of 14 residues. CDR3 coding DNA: TGTGCCAGCAGTGAAGGGGGTAATAATTCACCCCTCCACTTT. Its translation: CASSEGGNNSPLHF. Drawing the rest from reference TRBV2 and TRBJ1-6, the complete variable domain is EPEVTQTPSHQVTQMGQEVILRCVPISNHLYFYWYRQILGQKVEFLVSFYNNEISEKSEIFDDQFSVERPDGSNFTLKIRSTKLEDSAMYFCASSEGGNNSPLHFGNGTRLTVT.

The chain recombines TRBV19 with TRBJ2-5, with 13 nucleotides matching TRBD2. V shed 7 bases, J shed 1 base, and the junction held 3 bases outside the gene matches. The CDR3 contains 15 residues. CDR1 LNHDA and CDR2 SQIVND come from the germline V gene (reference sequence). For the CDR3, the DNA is TGTGCCAGTACCAGGACTAGCGGGGGCCAAGAGACCCAGTACTTC. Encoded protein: CASTRTSGGQETQYF.

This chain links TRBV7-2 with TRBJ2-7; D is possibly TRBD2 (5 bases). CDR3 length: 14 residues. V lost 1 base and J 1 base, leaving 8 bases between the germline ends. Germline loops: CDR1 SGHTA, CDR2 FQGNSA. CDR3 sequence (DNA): TGTGCCAGCAGCTTAGATAGCGTATCCTACGAGCAGTACTTC. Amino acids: CASSLDSVSYEQYF.

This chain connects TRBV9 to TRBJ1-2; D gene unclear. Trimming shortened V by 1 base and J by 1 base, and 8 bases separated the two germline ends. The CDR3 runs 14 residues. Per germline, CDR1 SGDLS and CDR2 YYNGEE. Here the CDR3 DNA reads TGTGCCAGCAGCGTACAAGAGCGTAACTATGGCTACACCTTC. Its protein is CASSVQERNYGYTF. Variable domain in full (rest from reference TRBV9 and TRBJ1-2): DSGVTQTPKHLITATGQRVTLRCSPRSGDLSVYWYQQSLDQGLQFLIQYYNGEERAKGNILERFSAQQFPDLHSELNLSSLELGDSALYFCASSVQERNYGYTFGSGTRLTVV.

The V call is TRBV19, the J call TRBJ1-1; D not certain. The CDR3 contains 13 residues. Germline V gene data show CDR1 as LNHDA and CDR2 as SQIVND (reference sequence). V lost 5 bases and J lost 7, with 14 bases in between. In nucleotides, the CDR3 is TGTGCCAGTAGTGATGGACGGCCCGATGAAGCTTTCTTT. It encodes CASSDGRPDEAFF.

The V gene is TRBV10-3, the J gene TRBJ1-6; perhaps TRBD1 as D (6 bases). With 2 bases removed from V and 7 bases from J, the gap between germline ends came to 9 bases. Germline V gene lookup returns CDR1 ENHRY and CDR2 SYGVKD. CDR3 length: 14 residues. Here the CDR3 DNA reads TGTGCCATCAGTGAGGTACAGGGCAATTCACCCCTCCACTTT. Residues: CAISEVQGNSPLHF.

In nucleotides, the CDR3 is TGTGCCAGTAGTATTAACAGGGGTCCCGCGGCCAAAAACATTCAGTACTTC. It encodes CASSINRGPAAKNIQYF. The genes are TRBV19 and TRBJ2-4; 7 bases are shared with TRBD1. CDR3 length: 17 amino acids. The V gene's germline CDR1 is LNHDA and CDR2 SQIVND (reference sequence). V was clipped by 3 bases and J by 1 base; unmatched bases: 9.

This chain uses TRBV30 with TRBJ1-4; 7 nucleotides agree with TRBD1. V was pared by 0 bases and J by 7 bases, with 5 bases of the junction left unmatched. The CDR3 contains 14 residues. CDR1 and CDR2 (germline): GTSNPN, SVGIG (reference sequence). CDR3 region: CAWSVGGGSEKLFF. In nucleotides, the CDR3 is TGTGCCTGGAGTGTAGGAGGGGGCAGTGAAAAACTGTTTTTT.